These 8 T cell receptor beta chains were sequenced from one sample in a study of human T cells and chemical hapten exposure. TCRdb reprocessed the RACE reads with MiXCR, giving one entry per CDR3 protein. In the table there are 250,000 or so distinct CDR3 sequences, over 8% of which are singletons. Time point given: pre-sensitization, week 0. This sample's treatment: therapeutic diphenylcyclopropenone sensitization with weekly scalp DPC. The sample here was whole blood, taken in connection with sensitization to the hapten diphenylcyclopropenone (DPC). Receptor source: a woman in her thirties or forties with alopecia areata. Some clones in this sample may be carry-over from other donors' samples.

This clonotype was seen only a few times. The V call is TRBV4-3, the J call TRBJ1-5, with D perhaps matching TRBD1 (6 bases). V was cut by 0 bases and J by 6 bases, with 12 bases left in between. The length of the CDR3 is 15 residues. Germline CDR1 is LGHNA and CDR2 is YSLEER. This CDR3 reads CASSQEWGACQPQHF. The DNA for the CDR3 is TGCGCCAGCAGCCAAGAATGGGGGGCATGTCAGCCCCAGCATTTT.

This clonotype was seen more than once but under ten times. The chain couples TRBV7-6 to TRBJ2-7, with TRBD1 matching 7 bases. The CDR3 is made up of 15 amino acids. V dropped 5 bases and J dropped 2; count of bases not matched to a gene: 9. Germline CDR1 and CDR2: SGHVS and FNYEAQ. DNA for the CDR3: TGTGCCAGCAGCCCCGGGGCAGGGGGTACCTACGAGCAGTACTTC. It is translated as CASSPGAGGTYEQYF.

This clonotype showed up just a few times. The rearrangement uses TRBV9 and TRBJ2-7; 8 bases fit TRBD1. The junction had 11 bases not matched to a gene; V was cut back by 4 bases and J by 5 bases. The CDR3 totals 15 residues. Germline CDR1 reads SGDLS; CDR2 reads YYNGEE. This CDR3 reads CASSPRAGGVHEQYF. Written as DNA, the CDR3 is TGTGCCAGCAGCCCCCGAGCAGGGGGCGTACACGAGCAGTACTTC.

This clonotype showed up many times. CDR3 region: CASSTQSLGYNEQFF. CDR3 nucleotide sequence: TGTGCCAGCAGCACACAAAGCCTGGGCTACAATGAGCAGTTCTTC. The gene calls are TRBV7-2 and TRBJ2-1; D not certain. The CDR3 runs 15 residues. With 5 bases removed from V and 3 bases from J, the gap between germline ends came to 14 bases. The germline V gene has CDR1 SGHTA and CDR2 FQGNSA.

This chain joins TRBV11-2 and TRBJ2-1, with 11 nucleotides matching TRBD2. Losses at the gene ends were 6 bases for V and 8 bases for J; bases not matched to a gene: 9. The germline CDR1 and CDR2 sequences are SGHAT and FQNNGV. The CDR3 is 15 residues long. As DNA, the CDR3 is TGTGCCAGCAGACCTGGACTAGCGGGCCGGGATGAGCAGTTCTTC. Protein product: CASRPGLAGRDEQFF.

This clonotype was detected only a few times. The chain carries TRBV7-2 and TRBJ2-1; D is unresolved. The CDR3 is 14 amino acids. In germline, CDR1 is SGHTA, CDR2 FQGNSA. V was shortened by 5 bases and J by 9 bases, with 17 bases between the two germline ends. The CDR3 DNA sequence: TGTGCCAGCAGCCCCTGGTCTCTTGGGTCTGAGCAGTTCTTC. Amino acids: CASSPWSLGSEQFF.

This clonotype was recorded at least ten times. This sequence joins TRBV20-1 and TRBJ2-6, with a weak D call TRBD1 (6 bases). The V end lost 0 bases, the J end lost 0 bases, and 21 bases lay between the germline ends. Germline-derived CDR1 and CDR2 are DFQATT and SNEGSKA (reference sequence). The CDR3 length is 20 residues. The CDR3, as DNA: TGCAGTGCTAGAGATCTCCGGGGAAGACAGGCTTTCTCTGGGGCCAACGTCCTGACTTTC. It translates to CSARDLRGRQAFSGANVLTF.

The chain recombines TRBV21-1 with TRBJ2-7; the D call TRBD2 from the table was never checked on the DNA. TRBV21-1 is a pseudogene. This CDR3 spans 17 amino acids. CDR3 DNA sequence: TGTGCCAGCAGCAAACGGTTATTTAGCGGGGCACCCTACGAGCAGTACTTC. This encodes CASSKRLFSGAPYEQYF.